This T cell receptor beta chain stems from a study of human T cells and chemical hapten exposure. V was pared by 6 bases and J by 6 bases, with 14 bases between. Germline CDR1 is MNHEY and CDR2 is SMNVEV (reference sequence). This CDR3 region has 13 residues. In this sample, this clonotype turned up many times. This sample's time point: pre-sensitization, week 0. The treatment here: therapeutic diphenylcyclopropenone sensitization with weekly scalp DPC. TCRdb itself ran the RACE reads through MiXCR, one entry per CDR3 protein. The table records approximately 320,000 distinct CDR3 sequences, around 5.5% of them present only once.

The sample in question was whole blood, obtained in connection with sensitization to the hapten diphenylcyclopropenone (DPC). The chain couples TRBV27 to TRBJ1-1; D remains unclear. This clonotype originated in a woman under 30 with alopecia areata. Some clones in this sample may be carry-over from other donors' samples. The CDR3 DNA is TGTGCCAGCAGATCCTACAGCGGATCTGAAGCTTTCTTT. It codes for CASRSYSGSEAFF.